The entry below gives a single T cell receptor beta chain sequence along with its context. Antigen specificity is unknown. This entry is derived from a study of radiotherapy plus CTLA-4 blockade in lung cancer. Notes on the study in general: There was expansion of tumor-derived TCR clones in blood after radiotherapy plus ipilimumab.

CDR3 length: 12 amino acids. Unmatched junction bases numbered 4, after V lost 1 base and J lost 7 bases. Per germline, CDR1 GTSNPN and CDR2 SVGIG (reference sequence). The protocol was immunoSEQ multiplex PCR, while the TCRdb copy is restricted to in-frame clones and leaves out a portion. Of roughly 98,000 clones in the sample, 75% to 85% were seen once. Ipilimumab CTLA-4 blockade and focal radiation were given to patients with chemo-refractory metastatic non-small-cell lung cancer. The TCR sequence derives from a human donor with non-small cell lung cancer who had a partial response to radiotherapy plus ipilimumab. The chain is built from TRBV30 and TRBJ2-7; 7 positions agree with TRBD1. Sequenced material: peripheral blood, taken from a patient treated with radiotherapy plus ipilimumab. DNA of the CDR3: TGTGCCTGGAGTGGGGACAGTCTTGAGCAGTACTTC. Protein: CAWSGDSLEQYF.